These 19 T cell receptor beta chains were sequenced from one sample in a study of post-analysis software for immune sequencing data. Each TCR beta cDNA library carried unique molecular identifiers. Using its own MiXCR run on the PCR reads, TCRdb lists one record per CDR3 protein. The data hold under 200,000 distinct CDR3 sequences, with about 37% observed a single time. The sample was blood, taken after autologous hematopoietic stem cell transplantation. Receptors were obtained from a girl aged 10 to 17 with multiple sclerosis.

This clonotype was seen ten or more times. It may be a read error: a sequence one base away is much more abundant. This chain uses TRBV12-3 or TRBV12-4 with TRBJ2-7; D uncertain. There are 12 residues in the CDR3. Trimming took 0 bases from V and 5 from J, leaving 5 bases between them. CDR3 bases: TGTGCCAGCAGTTTAGCGCGCGACGAGCAGTACTTC. As protein: CASSLARDEQYF.

This clonotype was detected many times. The CDR3: CASSQVARMVNTEAFF. In DNA, the CDR3 is TGCGCCAGCAGCCAGGTAGCTCGGATGGTGAACACTGAAGCTTTCTTT. The rearrangement links TRBV5-1 to TRBJ1-1; no firm D call. The CDR3 covers 16 residues. Trimming removed 4 bases at V and 0 bases at J, with 16 bases between. Germline V gives CDR1 SGHRS, CDR2 YFSETQ.

Notes on this clonotype: The conserved final phenylalanine or tryptophan is absent from the CDR3, which likely points to a read error. The V and J genes are TRBV30 and TRBJ2-3; 10 bases align to TRBD2. The germline V gene encodes CDR1 GTSNPN and CDR2 SVGIG (reference sequence). The CDR3 has 15 residues. The V gene end was trimmed by 0 bases and the J gene end by 3 bases; junction bases not matched to a gene: 3. CDR3 bases: TGTGCCTGGAGTGTCCTAGCGGGAGCAACAGATACGCAGTATTTG. Translated: CAWSVLAGATDTQYL.

This clonotype has at least ten counts. The CDR3 region is CASSLVRTRGQETQYF. As DNA, the CDR3 is TGTGCCAGCAGCTTAGTTCGGACCCGAGGTCAAGAGACCCAGTACTTC. V usage is TRBV11-3 and J usage is TRBJ2-5; D remains unclear. Trimming pared 1 base from V and 2 bases from J, leaving 14 bases between. CDR1 is SGHNT and CDR2 is YENEEA in the germline V gene. CDR3 length: 16 amino acids.

With regard to this clonotype: The junction departs from germline at one end; a sequencing error may be responsible. V usage is TRBV6-5 and J usage is TRBJ1-4; the match to TRBD1 covers 7 bases. The CDR3 is 14 amino acids. Looked up from germline, CDR1 is MNHEY and CDR2 is SVGAGI. CDR3 sequence: CASSPGTVNEKLFF. For the CDR3, the DNA is TGCGCCAGCAGCCCCGGGACAGTTAATGAAAAACTGTTTTTT.

The chain employs TRBV7-2 and TRBJ2-7; 10 nucleotides align to TRBD1. V dropped 0 bases and J dropped 5; count of bases not matched to a gene: 7. This CDR3 contains 16 residues. Germline V gene data show CDR1 as SGHTA and CDR2 as FQGNSA. The CDR3 DNA reads as TGTGCCAGCAGCTTAGCACAGCCGGGACAGGGGCACGAGCAGTACTTC. It encodes CASSLAQPGQGHEQYF.

This chain links TRBV14 with TRBJ1-1; TRBD1 might be the D (6 bases). CDR1 and CDR2 from the germline V gene are SGHDN and FVKESK. CDR3 length equals 15 residues. The V end lost 2 bases, the J end lost 5 bases, and 15 bases lay between the germline ends. Here the CDR3 reads CASSQLLQGRTEAFF. Here the CDR3 DNA reads TGTGCCAGCAGCCAACTACTACAGGGCCGGACTGAAGCTTTCTTT.

The chain couples TRBV6-2 or TRBV6-3 to TRBJ2-7; possibly TRBD2 for D (6 bases). Trimming took off 7 bases at V and 2 bases at J, with 15 bases between the two ends. The CDR3 is 14 residues long. Germline values: CDR1 MNHEY, CDR2 SVGEGT. The CDR3 here is CASTPSDSPYEQYF. The CDR3 nucleotides read TGTGCCAGCACCCCTAGCGATTCCCCCTACGAGCAGTACTTC.

The V call is TRBV2, the J call TRBJ1-4; no clear D gene. Germline CDR1 reads SNHLY; CDR2 reads FYNNEI. Trimming left V 2 bases short and J 0 bases short, with 7 bases between. CDR3 length equals 15 residues. CDR3 residues: CASSELLATNEKLFF. The CDR3 region has the DNA TGTGCCAGCAGTGAATTGCTAGCAACTAATGAAAAACTGTTTTTT.

The chain couples TRBV5-5 to TRBJ2-3, with D perhaps matching TRBD2 (5 bases). Germline loops: CDR1 SGHKS, CDR2 YYEKEE (reference sequence). CDR3 length equals 16 residues. V was cut by 1 base and J by 0 bases, with 12 bases left in between. The CDR3 loop is CASSLFPASSTDTQYF. CDR3 bases: TGTGCCAGCAGCTTGTTTCCGGCTAGCAGCACAGATACGCAGTATTTT.

This clonotype turned up a few times. V is TRBV9 and J is TRBJ2-3, with TRBD2 as a possible D gene (5 bases). Germline CDR1 and CDR2: SGDLS and YYNGEE. V lost 5 bases, J lost 4 bases, and 17 bases lay in between. CDR3 size: 15 residues. DNA of the CDR3: TGTGCCAGCAGTCAATACAGCGGTATGCCAGATACGCAGTATTTT. Protein: CASSQYSGMPDTQYF.

The rearrangement uses TRBV7-2 and TRBJ2-3, with D maybe TRBD2 (6 bases). The V and J ends lost 0 bases and 6 bases respectively, with 13 bases between them. The germline CDR1 and CDR2 sequences are SGHTA and FQGNSA. The length of the CDR3 is 15 residues. In nucleotides, the CDR3 is TGTGCCAGCAGCTTAGCGGCGGGATCCTCGGATACGCAGTATTTT. Translated: CASSLAAGSSDTQYF.

The chain employs TRBV20-1 and TRBJ2-5; D might be TRBD1 (6 bases). Germline CDR1 is DFQATT and CDR2 is SNEGSKA (reference sequence). The CDR3 consists of 14 residues. Trimming cost V 0 bases and J 4 bases, with 12 bases left between them. The CDR3 coding sequence is TGCAGTGCTAGAGAACTCAGGGGCGCAGAGACCCAGTACTTC. Residues: CSARELRGAETQYF.

The rearrangement joins TRBV5-1 to TRBJ2-4; TRBD1 matches at 7 bases. There are 14 residues in the CDR3. Germline CDR1 reads SGHRS; CDR2 reads YFSETQ. J lost 7 bases, V lost 3 bases, and 7 bases had no gene match. The CDR3 protein is CASSYGSRGNIQYF. The CDR3 nucleotides read TGCGCCAGCAGCTATGGAAGCAGGGGGAACATTCAGTACTTC.

The chain couples TRBV7-9 to TRBJ1-5, with D tentatively TRBD1 (6 bases). V lost 0 bases to trimming and J lost 5 bases, with 17 bases between them. The CDR3 runs 17 residues. Germline V lookup: CDR1 SEHNR, CDR2 FQNEAQ (reference sequence). CDR3: CASSLAVGGLRDQPQHF. CDR3 nucleotide sequence: TGTGCCAGCAGCTTAGCGGTCGGGGGGCTTAGAGATCAGCCCCAGCATTTT. The variable domain in full, with the rest retrieved from reference TRBV7-9 and TRBJ1-5, is DTGVSQNPRHKITKRGQNVTFRCDPISEHNRLYWYRQTLGQGPEFLTYFQNEAQLEKSRLLSDRFSAERPKGSFSTLEIQRTEQGDSAMYLCASSLAVGGLRDQPQHFGDGTRLSIL.

V gene TRBV20-1 combines with J gene TRBJ1-4; 8 nucleotides align to TRBD1. The CDR3 spans 16 residues. Germline-derived CDR1 and CDR2 are DFQATT and SNEGSKA (reference sequence). The V and J ends lost 6 bases and 5 bases, in that order; junction bases with no gene match: 14. This chain's CDR3 is CSATGTGRFGNEKLFF. CDR3 coding DNA: TGCAGTGCCACCGGGACAGGTCGCTTCGGAAATGAAAAACTGTTTTTT.

This clonotype was detected a few times. The V call is TRBV6-5, the J call TRBJ2-2, with 7 bases matching TRBD1. CDR3 length: 16 residues. Germline V gene sequence: CDR1 MNHEY, CDR2 SVGAGI. The V gene end was trimmed by 6 bases and the J gene end by 0 bases; junction bases not matched to a gene: 7. The chain's CDR3 is CASRARTGANTGELFF. CDR3 sequence (DNA): TGTGCCAGCAGGGCCCGGACAGGAGCGAACACCGGGGAGCTGTTTTTT.

This rearrangement joins TRBV5-1 to TRBJ2-3; TRBD2 agrees at 15 bases. This CDR3 comprises 19 residues. Germline CDR1 is SGHRS and CDR2 is YFSETQ. V lost 4 bases, J lost 0 bases, and 9 bases stayed unmatched. This CDR3 is CASSAGLAGGQPSTDTQYF. The CDR3 DNA sequence: TGCGCCAGCAGCGCCGGACTAGCGGGAGGGCAGCCGAGCACAGATACGCAGTATTTT.

Points on this clonotype: This sequence may be a read error, since a much larger clone differs from it by one base. The chain uses TRBV4-3 and TRBJ2-5; D possibly corresponds to TRBD1 (5 bases). The CDR3 is 14 residues long. The germline CDR1 and CDR2 sequences are LGHNA and YSLEER. Trimming cost V 1 base and J 5 bases, with 11 bases left between them. The CDR3 reads CASSQGTRAETQYF. The CDR3 DNA is TGCGCCAGCAGCCAAGGTACCAGGGCGGAGACCCAGTACTTC.